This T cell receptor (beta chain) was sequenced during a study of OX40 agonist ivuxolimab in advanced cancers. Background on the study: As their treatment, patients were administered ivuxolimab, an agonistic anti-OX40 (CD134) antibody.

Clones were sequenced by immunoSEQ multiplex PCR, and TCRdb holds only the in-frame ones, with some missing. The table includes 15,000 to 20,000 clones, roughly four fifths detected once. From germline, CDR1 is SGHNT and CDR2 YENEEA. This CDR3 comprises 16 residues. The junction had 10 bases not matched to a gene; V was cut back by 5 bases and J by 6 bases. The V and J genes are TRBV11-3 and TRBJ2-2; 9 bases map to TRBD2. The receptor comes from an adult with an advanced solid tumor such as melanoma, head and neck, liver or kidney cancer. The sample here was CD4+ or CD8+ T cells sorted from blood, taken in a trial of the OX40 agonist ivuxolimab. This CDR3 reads CASSPGTSMLAGELFF. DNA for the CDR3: TGTGCCAGCAGCCCAGGGACTAGCATGTTGGCCGGGGAGCTGTTTTTT. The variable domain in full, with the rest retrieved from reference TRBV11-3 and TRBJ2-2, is EAGVVQSPRYKIIEKKQPVAFWCNPISGHNTLYWYLQNLGQGPELLIRYENEEAVDDSQLPKDRFSAERLKGVDSTLKIQPAELGDSAVYLCASSPGTSMLAGELFFGEGSRLTVL.